One and the same sample provided the 17 T cell receptor beta chains below, sequenced in a study of cytomegalovirus exposure and HLA in healthy donors. PCR was performed using 60 Vbeta and 13 Jbeta primers. Assay used: immunoSEQ multiplex PCR; TCRdb lists only in-frame clones, some missing. The repertoire consists of some 110,000 clones, with around 70% occurring once and the leading ten covering 4% to 5.5%. Sample: PBMCs. Receptors originate from a man aged 25-40 years in good health and CMV-seropositive.

This chain uses TRBV6-5 with TRBJ1-3, with a tentative D call TRBD1 (5 bases). The CDR3 spans 15 residues. Trimming shortened V by 0 bases and J by 2 bases, and 8 bases separated the two germline ends. In germline, CDR1 is MNHEY, CDR2 SVGAGI. As DNA, the CDR3 is TGTGCCAGCAGTTACTCATGGGGGGCTGGAAACACCATATATTTT. Encoded protein: CASSYSWGAGNTIYF.

This chain links TRBV11-3 with TRBJ2-1; a possible D gene is TRBD2 (6 bases). CDR1 SGHNT and CDR2 YENEEA come from the germline V gene. V was trimmed by 1 base and J by 2 bases, leaving 9 bases between them. The CDR3 extends over 15 amino acids. CDR3 protein: CASSLAREAYNEQFF. CDR3 sequence (DNA): TGTGCCAGCAGCTTAGCCAGGGAGGCCTACAATGAGCAGTTCTTC.

The CDR3 sequence: CASGLLAWGVAGSYEAFF. The CDR3 DNA reads as TGTGCTAGTGGTTTGTTAGCGTGGGGGGTCGCAGGGTCCTATGAAGCTTTCTTT. The V and J genes are TRBV12-5 and TRBJ1-1; D possibly corresponds to TRBD1 (5 bases). The ends were cut back, 2 bases at V and 7 bases at J, with 26 bases in the middle. CDR1 LGHNT and CDR2 FRNRAP come from the germline V gene. The length of the CDR3 is 18 residues.

V gene TRBV10-3 combines with J gene TRBJ2-6; TRBD1 is a possible D gene (6 bases). V lost 8 bases and J 0 bases, leaving 14 bases between the germline ends. CDR1 and CDR2 from the germline V gene are ENHRY and SYGVKD. CDR3 length: 16 residues. The chain's CDR3 is CAIGGQIDSGANVLTF. The DNA of the CDR3 is TGTGCCATCGGAGGACAGATCGACTCTGGGGCCAACGTCCTGACTTTC.

The CDR3 DNA is TGTGCCACGGGAGGAATGAGCTATGGCTACACCTTC. Translation: CATGGMSYGYTF. The chain joins TRBV6-5 to TRBJ1-2, with no clear D. Germline V gene lookup returns CDR1 MNHEY and CDR2 SVGAGI. There are 12 residues in the CDR3. The V end lost 10 bases, the J end lost 4 bases, and 13 bases lay between the germline ends.

CDR3 sequence (DNA): TGTGCCAGCAGCCCAGGGGTAGCGGGGGCCTACACAGATACGCAGTATTTT. Translated: CASSPGVAGAYTDTQYF. This rearrangement joins TRBV27 to TRBJ2-3; 9 bases are shared with TRBD2. CDR1 is MNHEY and CDR2 is SMNVEV in the germline V gene (reference sequence). The CDR3 has 17 residues. V lost 6 bases to trimming and J lost 2 bases; unmatched junction nucleotides: 12.

The genes are TRBV5-1 and TRBJ2-7; tentatively, D is TRBD1 (6 bases). Germline loops: CDR1 SGHRS, CDR2 YFSETQ. The V gene lost 0 bases and the J gene lost 2 bases, with 18 bases spanning the gap. The CDR3 loop spans 17 amino acids. The CDR3 sequence: CASSLEVVREGAYEQYF. CDR3 in DNA: TGCGCCAGCAGCTTGGAGGTTGTACGCGAGGGGGCCTACGAGCAGTACTTC.

V gene TRBV6-8 combines with J gene TRBJ1-2, with 7 bases that match TRBD1. The CDR3 spans 11 residues. V lost 4 bases, J lost 12 bases, and 5 bases stayed unmatched. The germline gives CDR1 MNHGY, CDR2 SAAAGT. CDR3: CASSCTGAHTF. The DNA of the CDR3 is TGTGCCAGCAGTTGCACAGGGGCCCACACCTTC.

The chain joins TRBV5-5 to TRBJ2-7, with D possibly matching TRBD2 (6 bases). CDR1 SGHKS and CDR2 YYEKEE come from the germline V gene (reference sequence). The CDR3 covers 15 residues. V was trimmed by 0 bases and J by 4 bases, leaving 14 bases between them. Here the CDR3 reads CASSLVAGEEYEQYF. The CDR3 bases are TGTGCCAGCAGCTTGGTTGCCGGGGAGGAGTACGAGCAGTACTTC.

The gene calls are TRBV19 and TRBJ2-3; a weak D match, TRBD1 (5 bases). V was shortened by 4 bases and J by 0 bases, with 11 bases between the two germline ends. The V gene's germline CDR1 is LNHDA and CDR2 SQIVND (reference sequence). This CDR3 region has 15 residues. CDR3 nucleotide sequence: TGTGCCAGTAGTAGGGCTTACAGGAGCACAGATACGCAGTATTTT. This sequence encodes CASSRAYRSTDTQYF.

V usage is TRBV14 and J usage is TRBJ2-3, with D maybe TRBD1 (5 bases). The length of the CDR3 is 14 residues. Germline CDR1 SGHDN, CDR2 FVKESK. V lost 5 bases, J lost 0 bases, and 9 bases lay in between. The CDR3 loop reads CASSDSASTDTQYF. As DNA, the CDR3 is TGTGCCAGCAGCGACAGCGCTAGCACAGATACGCAGTATTTT.

This clone has just a few counts. The chain recombines TRBV30 with TRBJ1-4, with D perhaps TRBD1 (5 bases). The CDR3 has 14 residues. The V gene lost 5 bases and the J gene lost 4 bases, with 14 bases spanning the gap. Germline CDR1 is GTSNPN and CDR2 is SVGIG (reference sequence). In DNA form, the CDR3 reads TGTGCCTGGGGGCTTGGGGGAGGTAATGAAAAACTGTTTTTT. Translated, it gives CAWGLGGGNEKLFF.

This rearrangement joins TRBV5-4 to TRBJ2-7; 8 bases agree with TRBD1. V gave up 4 bases and J gave up 2 bases; unmatched junction bases: 11. The CDR3 totals 16 residues. Germline lookup yields CDR1 SGHNT and CDR2 YYREEE (reference sequence). The CDR3 DNA sequence: TGTGCCAGCAGCGCCGAAACAGGGGGGACTCCCTACGAGCAGTACTTC. It specifies CASSAETGGTPYEQYF.

This chain uses TRBV28 with TRBJ1-3; weak D call: TRBD1 (5 bases). V lost 5 bases to trimming and J lost 4 bases, with 6 bases between them. This CDR3 is 12 amino acids long. CDR1 and CDR2 from the germline V gene are MDHEN and SYDVKM. The CDR3 coding sequence is TGTGCCAGCAGTCCAGGGGGAAACACCATATATTTT. It translates to CASSPGGNTIYF.

The rearrangement links TRBV10-3 to TRBJ2-1, with 11 bases matching TRBD2. Germline CDR1 ENHRY, CDR2 SYGVKD. The CDR3 is 16 amino acids. V lost 10 bases, J lost 4 bases, and 12 bases stayed unmatched. The CDR3 region is CATRPSGGPPYNEQFF. CDR3 coding DNA: TGTGCCACCCGGCCTAGCGGGGGGCCTCCATACAATGAGCAGTTCTTC.

The genes are TRBV9 and TRBJ2-5, with D uncertain. Per germline, CDR1 SGDLS and CDR2 YYNGEE. V was shortened by 0 bases and J by 4 bases, with 10 bases between the two germline ends. This CDR3 contains 14 residues. CDR3 in DNA: TGTGCCAGCAGCGTAGCCTTAGGAGTAGAGACCCAGTACTTC. Its protein product is CASSVALGVETQYF.

In the case of this clone: The same CDR3 also results from other DNA sequences found in this sample. This rearrangement joins TRBV7-8 to TRBJ1-3, with a weak D call TRBD1 (5 bases). Deletions cut 1 base from V and 0 bases from J, with 10 bases between. Germline V lookup: CDR1 SGHVS, CDR2 FQNEAQ. This CDR3 has 16 amino acids. CDR3 sequence reads: CASSLVGGISGNTIYF. The CDR3 coding sequence is TGTGCCAGCAGCTTAGTGGGGGGAATCTCTGGAAACACCATATATTTT.